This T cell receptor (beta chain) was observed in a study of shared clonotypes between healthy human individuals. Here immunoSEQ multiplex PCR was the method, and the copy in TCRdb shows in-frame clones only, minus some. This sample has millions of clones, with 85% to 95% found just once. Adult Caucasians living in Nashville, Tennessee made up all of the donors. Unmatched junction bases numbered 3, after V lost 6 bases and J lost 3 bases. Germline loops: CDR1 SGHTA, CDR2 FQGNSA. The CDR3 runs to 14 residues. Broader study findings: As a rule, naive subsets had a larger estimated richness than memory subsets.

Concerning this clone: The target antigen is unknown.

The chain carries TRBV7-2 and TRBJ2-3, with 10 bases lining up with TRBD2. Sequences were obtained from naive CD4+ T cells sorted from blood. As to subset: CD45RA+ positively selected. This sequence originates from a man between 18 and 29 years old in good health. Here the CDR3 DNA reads TGTGCCAGCAGGGTAGCGGGAGGAACAGATACGCAGTATTTT. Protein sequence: CASRVAGGTDTQYF.